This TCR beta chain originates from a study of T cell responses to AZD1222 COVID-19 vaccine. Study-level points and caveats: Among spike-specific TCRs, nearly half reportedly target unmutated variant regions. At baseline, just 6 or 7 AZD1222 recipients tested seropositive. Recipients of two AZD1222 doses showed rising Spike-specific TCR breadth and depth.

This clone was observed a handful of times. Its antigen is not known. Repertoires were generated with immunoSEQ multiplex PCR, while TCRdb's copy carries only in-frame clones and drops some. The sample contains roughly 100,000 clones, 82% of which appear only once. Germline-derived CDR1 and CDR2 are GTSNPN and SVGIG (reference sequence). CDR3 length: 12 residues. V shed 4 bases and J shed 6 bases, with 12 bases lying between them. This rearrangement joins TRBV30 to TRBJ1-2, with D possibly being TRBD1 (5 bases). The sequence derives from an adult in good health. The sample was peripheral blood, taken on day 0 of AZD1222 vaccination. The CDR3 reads CAWTTGNDGYTF. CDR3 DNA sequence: TGTGCCTGGACAACAGGCAACGATGGCTACACCTTC.